A selection of T cell receptor beta chains follows, all from one sample in a study of cytomegalovirus exposure and HLA in healthy donors. The protocol was immunoSEQ multiplex PCR, while the TCRdb copy is restricted to in-frame clones and leaves out a portion. The sample gives around 210,000 clones, over 75% of which show up once; 0.45% to 0.5% is in the top ten. Input material: PBMCs. The receptors here all came from a boy aged 5-17 years in good health and CMV-seronegative. Each CDR3 is given with its conserved first and last residue. The D gene is left open where the match is weak. A row's size may be missing; if present it is once, few, many or a size class.

size: NA; J: TRBJ2-1; length: 13; D: NA; V: TRBV29-1; CDR3: CSALNSSYNEQFF; DNA: TGCAGCGCGCTGAACAGCTCCTACAATGAGCAGTTCTTC
size: NA; J: TRBJ2-7; length: 14; D: NA; V: TRBV11-3; CDR3: CASSLDLSRDEQYF; DNA: TGTGCCAGCAGCTTAGACCTGTCTCGAGACGAGCAGTACTTC
size: NA; J: TRBJ2-7; length: 18; D: NA; V: TRBV4-1; CDR3: CASSLSRAGDIITYEQYF; DNA: TGCGCCAGCAGCCTAAGTCGGGCAGGGGATATCATTACCTACGAGCAGTACTTC
size: NA; J: TRBJ1-1; length: 14; D: NA; V: TRBV30; CDR3: CAWNKRGFKTEAFF; DNA: TGTGCCTGGAATAAAAGGGGGTTTAAGACTGAAGCTTTCTTT
size: few; J: TRBJ1-1; length: 18; D: NA; V: TRBV5-4; CDR3: CASSRSGRGRGMNTEAFF; DNA: TGTGCCAGCAGCCGGTCGGGCAGGGGAAGGGGAATGAACACTGAAGCTTTCTTT
size: NA; J: TRBJ1-3; length: 15; D: NA; V: TRBV5-1; CDR3: CASSLRGGSGNTIYF; DNA: TGCGCCAGCAGCTTGAGGGGGGGCTCTGGAAACACCATATATTTT
size: NA; J: TRBJ2-2; length: 17; D: NA; V: TRBV27; CDR3: CASSLRSDKRWGGELFF; DNA: TGTGCCAGCAGTTTGCGGTCGGACAAGCGATGGGGCGGGGAGCTGTTTTTT
size: NA; J: TRBJ2-1; length: 19; D: TRBD2; V: TRBV29-1; CDR3: CSVYFAGLAGELAWNEQFF; DNA: TGCAGCGTTTATTTCGCCGGACTAGCGGGAGAGCTCGCGTGGAATGAGCAGTTCTTC
size: once; J: TRBJ1-4; length: 13; D: NA; V: TRBV29-1; CDR3: CSVARGGYEKLFF; DNA: TGCAGCGTTGCAAGGGGGGGATATGAAAAACTGTTTTTT
size: few; J: TRBJ1-1; length: 14; D: NA; V: TRBV4-1; CDR3: CASSQSSSLFEAFF; DNA: TGCGCCAGCAGCCAATCGTCGTCACTTTTTGAAGCTTTCTTT
size: NA; J: TRBJ1-5; length: 15; D: NA; V: TRBV2; CDR3: CASSEAQGRNQPQHF; DNA: TGTGCCAGCAGTGAAGCACAGGGTCGGAATCAGCCCCAGCATTTT
size: NA; J: TRBJ1-4; length: 15; D: TRBD1; V: TRBV5-1; CDR3: CASSPLPGQQEKLFF; DNA: TGCGCCAGCAGCCCTCTCCCGGGACAGCAGGAAAAACTGTTTTTT
size: once; J: TRBJ2-7; length: 15; D: TRBD1; V: TRBV29-1; CDR3: CSVEDRTGTSSEQYF; DNA: TGCAGCGTTGAAGACAGGACAGGGACATCGAGCGAGCAGTACTTC
size: NA; J: TRBJ2-5; length: 16; D: TRBD2; V: TRBV10-3; CDR3: CAISRAGRASSKNQYF; DNA: TGTGCCATCAGCCGTGCTGGGAGGGCCTCCAGTAAGAACCAGTACTTC
size: NA; J: TRBJ2-5; length: 13; D: TRBD2; V: TRBV6-1; CDR3: CAVRLAGVETQYF; DNA: TGTGCCGTAAGACTAGCGGGGGTGGAGACCCAGTACTTC
size: NA; J: TRBJ2-3; length: 15; D: NA; V: TRBV10-3; CDR3: CAISGSGTSTDTQYF; DNA: TGTGCCATCAGTGGATCCGGGACTAGCACAGATACGCAGTATTTT
size: NA; J: TRBJ1-4; length: 15; D: NA; V: TRBV5-1; CDR3: CASSLAPGDGEKLFF; DNA: TGCGCCAGCAGCTTAGCCCCAGGCGACGGTGAAAAACTGTTTTTT
size: NA; J: TRBJ2-2; length: 11; D: NA; V: TRBV10-3; CDR3: CASKEAGELFF; DNA: TGTGCCAGCAAGGAGGCCGGGGAGCTGTTTTTT
size: once; J: TRBJ2-2; length: 11; D: NA; V: TRBV20-1; CDR3: CSARGRGELFF; DNA: TGCAGTGCTAGGGGGCGCGGGGAGCTGTTTTTT
size: few; J: TRBJ2-1; length: 14; D: NA; V: TRBV7-2; CDR3: CASSPRRSSHEQFF; DNA: TGTGCCAGCAGCCCCCGCCGGTCCTCCCATGAGCAGTTCTTC
size: NA; J: TRBJ1-4; length: 14; D: NA; V: TRBV2; CDR3: CASSEEPGAEKLFF; DNA: TGTGCCAGCAGTGAAGAGCCAGGCGCTGAAAAACTGTTTTTT
size: NA; J: TRBJ1-1; length: 13; D: NA; V: TRBV6-5; CDR3: CASSRRGGTEAFF; DNA: TGTGCCAGCAGCCGCCGGGGAGGCACTGAAGCTTTCTTT
size: NA; J: TRBJ2-1; length: 17; D: TRBD2; V: TRBV9; CDR3: CASSARRGLAAYNEQFF; DNA: TGTGCCAGCAGCGCTAGACGCGGACTAGCGGCATACAATGAGCAGTTCTTC
size: NA; J: TRBJ2-2; length: 16; D: NA; V: TRBV4-1; CDR3: CASSHDGDLGTGELFF; DNA: TGCGCCAGCAGCCATGACGGGGATTTGGGCACCGGGGAGCTGTTTTTT
size: once; J: TRBJ2-7; length: 13; D: NA; V: TRBV29-1; CDR3: CSVDFGGTYEQYF; DNA: TGCAGCGTTGACTTCGGGGGAACCTACGAGCAGTACTTC
size: NA; J: TRBJ2-7; length: 13; D: TRBD1; V: TRBV6-1; CDR3: CASRGQGRGEQYF; DNA: TGTGCCAGCAGAGGACAGGGTCGTGGCGAGCAGTACTTC
size: NA; J: TRBJ2-1; length: 16; D: NA; V: TRBV19; CDR3: CASSNGQISSYNEQFF; DNA: TGTGCCAGTAGTAATGGACAGATAAGCTCCTACAATGAGCAGTTCTTC
size: NA; J: TRBJ1-2; length: 13; D: NA; V: TRBV6-5; CDR3: CASSRQNNYGYTF; DNA: TGTGCCAGCAGCCGACAGAATAACTATGGCTACACCTTC
size: NA; J: TRBJ1-2; length: 14; D: NA; V: TRBV11-2; CDR3: CASSGRDSYYGYTF; DNA: TGTGCCAGCAGCGGAAGGGACTCCTACTATGGCTACACCTTC
size: NA; J: TRBJ2-7; length: 15; D: NA; V: TRBV7-2; CDR3: CASSLQGTQRREQYF; DNA: TGTGCCAGCAGCCTCCAGGGGACCCAGAGACGAGAGCAGTACTTC
size: NA; J: TRBJ1-1; length: 15; D: NA; V: TRBV19; CDR3: CASSIDGGMNTEAFF; DNA: TGTGCCAGTAGTATAGATGGGGGCATGAACACTGAAGCTTTCTTT
size: NA; J: TRBJ2-3; length: 16; D: TRBD2; V: TRBV4-2; CDR3: CASSQSVAGAGDTQYF; DNA: TGTGCCAGCAGCCAATCAGTAGCGGGAGCCGGAGATACGCAGTATTTT
size: NA; J: TRBJ1-4; length: 13; D: NA; V: TRBV15; CDR3: CATSRGEGGKLFF; DNA: TGTGCCACCAGCAGAGGTGAGGGAGGAAAACTGTTTTTT
size: NA; J: TRBJ2-7; length: 16; D: TRBD2; V: TRBV11-3; CDR3: CASSPTSGTVSYEQYF; DNA: TGTGCCAGCAGTCCAACTAGCGGGACGGTTTCCTACGAGCAGTACTTC
size: NA; J: TRBJ1-2; length: 15; D: TRBD1; V: TRBV11-2; CDR3: CASSLDRGTGGGYTF; DNA: TGTGCCAGCAGCTTAGATCGGGGGACAGGGGGCGGCTACACCTTC
size: NA; J: TRBJ2-7; length: 11; D: NA; V: TRBV30; CDR3: CAWSFSDEQYF; DNA: TGTGCCTGGAGTTTCTCCGACGAGCAGTACTTC
size: NA; J: TRBJ2-5; length: 14; D: TRBD1; V: TRBV5-1; CDR3: CASSLAGTEETQYF; DNA: TGCGCCAGCAGCTTGGCCGGGACAGAAGAGACCCAGTACTTC
size: NA; J: TRBJ2-7; length: 14; D: TRBD2; V: TRBV6-6; CDR3: CASTGTSGLNEQYF; DNA: TGTGCCAGCACAGGGACTAGCGGGCTAAACGAGCAGTACTTC
size: NA; J: TRBJ2-7; length: 14; D: TRBD2; V: TRBV25-1; CDR3: CASSAILGSGGTLF; DNA: TGTGCCAGCAGTGCTATTTTAGGTAGCGGGGGGACCCTCTTC
size: NA; J: TRBJ2-7; length: 14; D: NA; V: TRBV9; CDR3: CASSYRGQPEEQYF; DNA: TGTGCCAGCAGCTATCGAGGACAGCCCGAAGAGCAGTACTTC
size: few; J: TRBJ2-3; length: 15; D: TRBD2; V: TRBV30; CDR3: CAWTPSGGSTDTQYF; DNA: TGTGCCTGGACTCCCTCGGGGGGTAGCACAGATACGCAGTATTTT
size: NA; J: TRBJ2-1; length: 16; D: TRBD2; V: TRBV11-3; CDR3: CASTRAGGPSYNEQFF; DNA: TGTGCCAGCACCAGAGCGGGAGGGCCCTCCTACAATGAGCAGTTCTTC
size: NA; J: TRBJ1-3; length: 15; D: NA; V: TRBV6-1; CDR3: CATRFSGSSGNTIYF; DNA: TGTGCCACCAGGTTTTCAGGCAGCTCTGGAAACACCATATATTTT
size: NA; J: TRBJ2-6; length: 16; D: TRBD2; V: TRBV30; CDR3: CAWRGGSVSGANVLTF; DNA: TGTGCCTGGAGGGGGGGGTCCGTCTCTGGGGCCAACGTCCTGACTTTC
size: NA; J: TRBJ2-1; length: 16; D: NA; V: TRBV2; CDR3: CASGPDQGSSYNEQFF; DNA: TGTGCCAGCGGACCGGATCAGGGGAGCTCCTACAATGAGCAGTTCTTC
size: NA; J: TRBJ2-7; length: 12; D: TRBD1; V: TRBV29-1; CDR3: CSVGQGTYEQYF; DNA: TGCAGCGTTGGACAGGGAACTTACGAGCAGTACTTC
size: NA; J: TRBJ2-7; length: 15; D: TRBD2; V: TRBV11-2; CDR3: CASSPLLAGSYEQYF; DNA: TGTGCCAGCAGCCCCCTCCTAGCGGGGAGCTACGAGCAGTACTTC